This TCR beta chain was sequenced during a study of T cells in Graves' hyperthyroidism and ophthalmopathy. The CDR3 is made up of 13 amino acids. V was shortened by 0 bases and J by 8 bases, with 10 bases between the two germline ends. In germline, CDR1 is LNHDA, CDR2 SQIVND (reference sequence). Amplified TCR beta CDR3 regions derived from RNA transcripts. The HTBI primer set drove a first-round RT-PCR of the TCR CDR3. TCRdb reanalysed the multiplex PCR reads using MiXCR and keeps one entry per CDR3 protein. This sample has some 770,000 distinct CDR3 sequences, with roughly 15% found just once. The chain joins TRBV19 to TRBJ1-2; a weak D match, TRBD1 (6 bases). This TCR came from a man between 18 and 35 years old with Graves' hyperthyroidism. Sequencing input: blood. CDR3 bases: TGTGCCAGTAGTATAGAGGGGGCTCAAGGCTACACCTTC. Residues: CASSIEGAQGYTF.